Here is one T cell receptor beta chain with its context. The CDR3 contains 14 residues. V shed 6 bases and J shed 6 bases, with 18 bases lying between them. The V gene's germline CDR1 is MNHNS and CDR2 SASEGT. Assay: immunoSEQ multiplex PCR; the TCRdb copy retains only in-frame clones and omits some. The sample has about 110,000 clones; approximately 90% are singletons. This entry is derived from a study of T cell changes during pregnancy in multiple sclerosis. The J gene is TRBJ2-7, the V gene TRBV6-1; D may be TRBD2 (5 bases). The receptor comes from a female donor with multiple sclerosis, enrolled in a pregnancy study. Material: peripheral blood, obtained in the third trimester of pregnancy. CDR3 sequence reads: CASRTTHMDSEQYF. The CDR3 nucleotides read TGTGCCAGCAGGACTACTCATATGGATAGCGAGCAGTACTTC.